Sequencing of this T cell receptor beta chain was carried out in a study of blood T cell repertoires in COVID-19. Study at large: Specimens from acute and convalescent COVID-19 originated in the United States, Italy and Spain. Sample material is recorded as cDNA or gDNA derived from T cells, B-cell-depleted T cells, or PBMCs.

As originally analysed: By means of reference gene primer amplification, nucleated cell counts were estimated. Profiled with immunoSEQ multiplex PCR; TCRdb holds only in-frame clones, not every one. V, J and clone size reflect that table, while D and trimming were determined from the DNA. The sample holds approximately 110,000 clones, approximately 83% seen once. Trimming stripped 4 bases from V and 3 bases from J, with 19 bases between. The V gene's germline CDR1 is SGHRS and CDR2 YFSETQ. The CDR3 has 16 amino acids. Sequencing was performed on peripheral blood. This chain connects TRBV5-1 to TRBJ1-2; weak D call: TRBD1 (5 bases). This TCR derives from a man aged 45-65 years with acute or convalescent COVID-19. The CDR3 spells CASSLKMTGGDYGYTF. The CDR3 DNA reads TGCGCCAGCAGCCTAAAAATGACTGGAGGGGACTATGGCTACACCTTC.